This record looks at one TCR beta chain sequence and its context. What it recognizes is unknown. This record belongs to a study of OX40 agonist ivuxolimab in advanced cancers. The V gene end was trimmed by 3 bases and the J gene end by 6 bases; junction bases not matched to a gene: 9. CDR1 and CDR2 from the germline V gene are GTSNPN and SVGIG (reference sequence). The CDR3 has 14 amino acids. Study-level findings and limits: Circulating CD4+ and CD8+ T cells showed clonal expansion by week 6 at 0.1 to 3.0 mg/kg. Normalized expansion of T-cell clones was also low for some nonresponders.

The protocol was immunoSEQ multiplex PCR, while the TCRdb copy is restricted to in-frame clones and leaves out a portion. The sample has around 15,000 clones; around nine tenths are singletons. V and J are TRBV30 and TRBJ1-2, with 8 bases identical to TRBD1. The sample in question was CD4+ or CD8+ T cells sorted from blood, obtained in a trial of the OX40 agonist ivuxolimab. The receptor comes from an adult with an advanced solid tumor such as melanoma, head and neck, liver or kidney cancer. The DNA of the CDR3 is TGTGCCTGGAGGGGTACCAGGGGACAGGATGGCTACACCTTC. It specifies CAWRGTRGQDGYTF.